This T cell receptor (beta chain) was identified during a study of cytomegalovirus exposure and HLA in healthy donors. Study-level points and caveats: Within the data, a cluster of highly shared sequence variants was likely a sequencing artifact. TCR beta V- and J-gene trimming was later associated with a missense DCLRE1C variant. In a later analysis, donors in an Asian-associated ancestry cluster reportedly had fewer N-insertions in productive TCRs than the cohort mean.

Points on this clone: Its target is not known.

The study ran its PCR with 60 Vbeta and 13 Jbeta primers. The repertoire was sequenced with immunoSEQ multiplex PCR; TCRdb's copy has only in-frame clones and lacks some. In all, the sample yields about 120,000 clones. Per the germline V gene, CDR1 is LNHDA and CDR2 is SQIVND (reference sequence). With 3 bases removed from V and 3 bases from J, the gap between germline ends came to 8 bases. The CDR3 has 13 residues. Input material: PBMCs. The chain uses TRBV19 and TRBJ1-1; possibly TRBD1 for D (5 bases). This TCR came from a man aged 18 to 29 in good health and CMV-seronegative. The CDR3 loop is CASSIGRDTEAFF. The CDR3 region has the DNA TGTGCCAGTAGTATCGGCAGGGACACTGAAGCTTTCTTT.